This T cell receptor (beta chain) was found in a study of immune evolution from preneoplasia to lung adenocarcinoma. Generated by immunoSEQ multiplex PCR, the TCRdb table keeps only in-frame clones and is missing some. Of just over 4,000 clones listed, 70% to 90% are singletons. As regards this clone: Its specificity is not known. One end of the junction fails to match germline, which may point to a read error. Other DNA sequences from this sample encode an identical CDR3 as well.

Macro-dissection enriched premalignant or tumor cells before nucleic acid extraction. Overall study findings and caveats: Top clone frequencies peaked in normal lung, apparently declining through invasive adenocarcinoma. Later-stage lesions seemingly showed higher T cell density and diversity than normal lung.

Sequenced: FFPE minimally invasive lung adenocarcinoma tissue. This sequence originates from a person in their 70s with lung adenocarcinoma.

CDR3 loop: CASKSPLGGEKLFF. DNA for the CDR3: TGTGCCAGCAAGTCCCCGTTAGGGGGTGAAAAATTGTTTTTT. The genes are TRBV6-1 and TRBJ1-4; D is possibly TRBD1 (6 bases). CDR1 and CDR2 from the germline V gene are MNHNS and SASEGT. CDR3 size: 14 residues.